The 25 T cell receptor beta chains given below trace back to one sample, sequenced in a study of cytomegalovirus exposure and HLA in healthy donors. In the PCR, 60 Vbeta and 13 Jbeta primers were used. Clones were sequenced by immunoSEQ multiplex PCR, and TCRdb holds only the in-frame ones, with some missing. The sample consists of over 85,000 clones, approximately 87% of them appearing once. The sequencing input was PBMCs. These receptors all come from a man aged 40-50 years in good health and CMV-seronegative.

There are a few counts of this clone. The CDR3: CASSPPRQGTTATNEKLFF. In DNA, the CDR3 is TGTGCCAGCTCACCACCGCGGCAAGGGACAACCGCAACTAATGAAAAACTGTTTTTT. V gene TRBV18 combines with J gene TRBJ1-4; a possible D gene is TRBD1 (6 bases). The germline gives CDR1 KGHSH, CDR2 LQKENI. The V gene lost 0 bases and the J gene lost 0 bases, with 17 bases spanning the gap. The CDR3 runs to 19 residues. The full variable domain, rest sourced from reference TRBV18 and TRBJ1-4, is NAGVMQNPRHLVRRRGQEARLRCSPMKGHSHVYWYRQLPEEGLKFMVYLQKENIIDESGMPKERFSAEFPKEGPSILRIQQVVRGDSAAYFCASSPPRQGTTATNEKLFFGSGTQLSVL.

As for this clone: A read error may produce the germline difference seen at one junction end. This chain connects TRBV4-1 to TRBJ2-3, with D maybe TRBD2 (5 bases). Germline V CDR1 and CDR2: MGHRA, YSYEKL. The CDR3 totals 12 residues. The DNA for the CDR3 is TGCGCCAGCAGCCCTTATCTAGGGCGGGTGAATTTT. It yields the protein CASSPYLGRVNF.

The chain combines TRBV5-1 with TRBJ2-5, with 9 bases matching TRBD1. Germline CDR1 SGHRS, CDR2 YFSETQ. This CDR3 comprises 15 residues. V dropped 4 bases and J dropped 5; count of bases not matched to a gene: 9. CDR3 sequence: CASSPRDRAQETQYF. The CDR3 region has the DNA TGCGCCAGCAGCCCCCGGGACAGGGCCCAGGAGACCCAGTACTTC. Full variable domain (remainder filled in from reference TRBV5-1 and TRBJ2-5): KAGVTQTPRYLIKTRGQQVTLSCSPISGHRSVSWYQQTPGQGLQFLFEYFSETQRNKGNFPGRFSGRQFSNSRSEMNVSTLELGDSALYLCASSPRDRAQETQYFGPGTRLLVL.

The V and J genes are TRBV4-1 and TRBJ2-3; D perhaps matches TRBD2 (5 bases). This CDR3 region has 14 residues. With 5 bases removed from V and 6 bases from J, the gap between germline ends came to 15 bases. Germline values: CDR1 MGHRA, CDR2 YSYEKL. The CDR3 sequence is CASSGRQSLDTQYF. CDR3 bases: TGCGCCAGCAGCGGGAGACAAAGTTTGGATACGCAGTATTTT.

A word on this clone: One junction end does not reproduce the germline sequence, and a read error may be involved. The V and J genes are TRBV7-9 and TRBJ2-5; D unclear. There are 13 residues in the CDR3. Germline lookup yields CDR1 SEHNR and CDR2 FQNEAQ (reference sequence). The CDR3 region has the DNA TGTTCCAGCAGCTTATTCCAGCAAGAGACCCAGTACTTC. It specifies CSSSLFQQETQYF.

This clone was seen a few times. The J gene is TRBJ2-2, the V gene TRBV19; D perhaps matches TRBD1 (5 bases). The V end was cut by 1 base, the J end by 4 bases, with 10 bases between. Germline assignment: CDR1 LNHDA and CDR2 SQIVND (reference sequence). The CDR3 length is 15 residues. The CDR3 protein is CASSIGGILTGELFF. The CDR3 DNA is TGTGCCAGTAGTATAGGGGGCATCCTCACCGGGGAGCTGTTTTTT.

The gene calls are TRBV7-2 and TRBJ1-1; TRBD1 matches at 8 bases. Looked up from germline, CDR1 is SGHTA and CDR2 is FQGNSA. The junction had 5 bases not matched to a gene; V was cut back by 1 base and J by 1 base. CDR3 size: 16 residues. The CDR3 nucleotides are TGTGCCAGCAGCTTAGGGATTGGACAGGGGAACACTGAAGCTTTCTTT. It encodes CASSLGIGQGNTEAFF.

The rearrangement links TRBV9 to TRBJ2-1, with 9 bases matching TRBD2. The CDR3 loop spans 19 amino acids. From germline, CDR1 is SGDLS and CDR2 YYNGEE. Germline trimming cut 4 bases from V and 1 base from J; bases unmatched to any gene: 15. Here the CDR3 reads CASSPSPGLAGISYNEQFF. The CDR3 DNA sequence: TGTGCCAGCAGCCCCTCCCCGGGCCTAGCGGGGATTTCCTACAATGAGCAGTTCTTC. Using reference TRBV9 and TRBJ2-1 for the parts outside the CDR3, the full variable domain is DSGVTQTPKHLITATGQRVTLRCSPRSGDLSVYWYQQSLDQGLQFLIQYYNGEERAKGNILERFSAQQFPDLHSELNLSSLELGDSALYFCASSPSPGLAGISYNEQFFGPGTRLTVL.

This clone showed up just once. This rearrangement joins TRBV9 to TRBJ2-7; the match to TRBD1 covers 11 bases. V gave up 4 bases and J gave up 2 bases; unmatched junction bases: 5. Looked up from germline, CDR1 is SGDLS and CDR2 is YYNGEE. CDR3 length: 15 amino acids. CDR3 nucleotides: TGTGCCAGCAGCCCCCAGGGACAGGGGGCCTACGAGCAGTACTTC. It encodes CASSPQGQGAYEQYF.

The chain combines TRBV9 with TRBJ1-3, with D possibly matching TRBD1 (6 bases). With 7 bases removed from V and 0 bases from J, the gap between germline ends came to 11 bases. CDR3 size: 14 residues. Germline CDR1 and CDR2: SGDLS and YYNGEE. The CDR3 bases are TGTGCCAGCCGGGGGGCAGGCTCTGGAAACACCATATATTTT. Amino acids: CASRGAGSGNTIYF.

The chain uses TRBV11-1 and TRBJ2-3; 7 bases are a match to TRBD2. Germline values: CDR1 SGHAT, CDR2 FQDESV (reference sequence). V shed 5 bases and J 5 bases; nucleotides not matched to a gene: 10. The CDR3 has 15 residues. DNA for the CDR3: TGTGCCAGCAGCCCTAGTGGGAGGGCCGGAGATACGCAGTATTTT. This gives the protein CASSPSGRAGDTQYF. The variable domain in full, completed from reference TRBV11-1 and TRBJ2-3, reads EAEVAQSPRYKITEKSQAVAFWCDPISGHATLYWYRQILGQGPELLVQFQDESVVDDSQLPKDRFSAERLKGVDSTLKIQPAELGDSAMYLCASSPSGRAGDTQYFGPGTRLTVL.

The chain employs TRBV2 and TRBJ2-7; 7 bases agree with TRBD1. The germline gives CDR1 SNHLY, CDR2 FYNNEI. V was clipped by 6 bases and J by 2 bases; unmatched bases: 7. The CDR3 runs 14 residues. CDR3 sequence (DNA): TGTGCCAGCAGCGGACAGGTCCCCCCCTACGAGCAGTACTTC. It encodes CASSGQVPPYEQYF.

The rearrangement links TRBV27 to TRBJ1-5; D is undetermined. With 3 bases removed from V and 0 bases from J, the gap between germline ends came to 6 bases. The V gene's germline CDR1 is MNHEY and CDR2 SMNVEV (reference sequence). CDR3 length: 14 residues. The CDR3, as DNA: TGTGCCAGCAGTTTGGCGGGTAGCAATCAGCCCCAGCATTTT. Translated, it gives CASSLAGSNQPQHF.

V gene TRBV4-1 combines with J gene TRBJ1-5, with 8 positions matching TRBD1. J was trimmed by 4 bases and V by 3 bases; bases with no gene match: 5. The CDR3 covers 15 residues. The germline V gene has CDR1 MGHRA and CDR2 YSYEKL. The CDR3 spells CASSQRTGQNQPQHF. CDR3 DNA sequence: TGCGCCAGCAGCCAGAGGACAGGGCAGAATCAGCCCCAGCATTTT.

This chain joins TRBV5-1 and TRBJ1-3; TRBD1 aligns across 7 bases. V gave up 4 bases and J gave up 0 bases; unmatched junction bases: 10. CDR3 size: 17 residues. CDR1 is SGHRS, CDR2 YFSETQ, per germline. Here the CDR3 reads CASSGLDRSSSGNTIYF. The CDR3 region has the DNA TGCGCCAGCAGCGGTTTGGACAGGTCGAGCTCTGGAAACACCATATATTTT.

The J gene is TRBJ1-1, the V gene TRBV29-1; D gene ambiguous. V lost 3 bases and J lost 3, with 11 bases in between. The CDR3 contains 13 residues. Germline V lookup: CDR1 SQVTM, CDR2 ANQGSEA. CDR3 nucleotide sequence: TGCAGCGTTGAGGCAGTGAGGGACACTGAAGCTTTCTTT. Its translation: CSVEAVRDTEAFF.

This chain joins TRBV5-1 and TRBJ2-3, with 12 bases that match TRBD2. The germline CDR1 and CDR2 sequences are SGHRS and YFSETQ. The CDR3 is 18 amino acids. Trimming took 4 bases from V and 2 from J; bases not matched to a gene: 11. This CDR3 reads CASSEFRTSGEHTDTQYF. CDR3 nucleotides: TGCGCCAGCAGCGAGTTCCGGACTAGCGGGGAGCACACAGATACGCAGTATTTT.

The CDR3 DNA reads as TGTGCCAGTAGTGTGGCTGGGGCGGGGCAAGAGACCCAGTACTTC. Translation: CASSVAGAGQETQYF. This chain joins TRBV19 and TRBJ2-5; TRBD2 is a possible D gene (6 bases). Germline V gene sequence: CDR1 LNHDA, CDR2 SQIVND (reference sequence). The V end was cut by 5 bases, the J end by 2 bases, with 15 bases between. The CDR3 is made up of 15 amino acids.

This clone was seen once. V and J are TRBV10-2 and TRBJ2-1; 9 nucleotides agree with TRBD2. Germline trimming cut 3 bases from V and 2 bases from J; bases unmatched to any gene: 8. This CDR3 comprises 17 residues. Germline V gives CDR1 WSHSY, CDR2 SAAADI. As DNA, the CDR3 is TGCGCCAGCAGTGAAACGGGCGGGGGGGCCGCCTACAATGAGCAGTTCTTC. Its translation is CASSETGGGAAYNEQFF.

This rearrangement joins TRBV7-2 to TRBJ2-5; possibly TRBD1 for D (6 bases). The ends were cut back, 4 bases at V and 1 base at J, with 10 bases in the middle. This CDR3 has 14 residues. Germline V lookup: CDR1 SGHTA, CDR2 FQGNSA. CDR3 protein: CASSWTATQETQYF. CDR3 DNA sequence: TGTGCCAGCAGCTGGACAGCGACCCAAGAGACCCAGTACTTC.

The chain uses TRBV10-3 and TRBJ1-1, with D possibly matching TRBD1 (5 bases). V shed 3 bases and J shed 0 bases, with 11 bases lying between them. The CDR3 runs to 15 residues. CDR1 is ENHRY and CDR2 is SYGVKD in the germline V gene. The CDR3 spells CAISEPTGMNTEAFF. The CDR3 DNA reads TGTGCCATCAGTGAACCCACAGGCATGAACACTGAAGCTTTCTTT.

The chain has TRBV27 and TRBJ1-6; no clear D gene. The V and J ends lost 5 bases and 3 bases respectively, with 14 bases between them. Per germline, CDR1 MNHEY and CDR2 SMNVEV (reference sequence). The CDR3 is made up of 16 amino acids. The CDR3 nucleotides are TGTGCCAGCAGTCCCCGCGGAGTGATCTATAATTCACCCCTCCACTTT. This codes for CASSPRGVIYNSPLHF.

The chain combines TRBV6-5 with TRBJ1-1; tentatively, D is TRBD1 (6 bases). The CDR3 consists of 13 residues. CDR1 MNHEY and CDR2 SVGAGI come from the germline V gene. V lost 6 bases and J 1 base, leaving 9 bases between the germline ends. The CDR3: CASSEQGNTEAFF. CDR3 sequence (DNA): TGTGCCAGCAGCGAACAGGGGAACACTGAAGCTTTCTTT.

This rearrangement joins TRBV19 to TRBJ1-3; TRBD1 might be the D (5 bases). The CDR3 sequence is 15 residues long. Trimming pared 8 bases from V and 0 bases from J, leaving 14 bases between. CDR1 and CDR2 (germline): LNHDA, SQIVND (reference sequence). CDR3 in amino acids: CASGRGRNSGNTIYF. In DNA, the CDR3 is TGTGCCAGTGGGAGGGGACGGAACTCTGGAAACACCATATATTTT.

V usage is TRBV7-9 and J usage is TRBJ1-4; 8 bases agree with TRBD1. Germline V gives CDR1 SEHNR, CDR2 FQNEAQ (reference sequence). V trimming: 4 bases; J trimming: 4 bases; junction bases outside the gene matches: 14. The CDR3 consists of 18 residues. This CDR3 reads CASSSPGTGRTFNEKLFF. The CDR3 DNA is TGTGCCAGCAGCTCACCCGGGACAGGACGCACTTTTAATGAAAAACTGTTTTTT.